The 28 T cell receptor beta chains presented below share a single source sample, sequenced in a study of blood T cell repertoires in COVID-19 (dated by TCRdb to 2020 to 2021). Libraries came from the immunoSEQ multiplex PCR assay. TCRdb's version of the immuneACCESS table is confined to in-frame rearrangements and falls short of the full clone set. An unresolved V gene accounts for under half of the shortfall where checked; the remainder is of unknown origin. This sample is represented by approximately 45,000 clones; around 87% of them were singletons. The top ten clones comprise 2.1% of the sample. The source material was peripheral blood. These receptors originate from a woman of 80 years or more with COVID-19, enrolled during active disease.

This clone was recorded once. The chain recombines TRBV2 with TRBJ1-1; D is undetermined. Trimming cost V 4 bases and J 4 bases, with 19 bases left between them. This CDR3 contains 16 residues. Germline CDR1 reads SNHLY; CDR2 reads FYNNEI. The DNA for the CDR3 is TGTGCCAGCAGTGCTAGCCTTGGGTACATGAGCACTGAAGCTTTCTTT. As protein: CASSASLGYMSTEAFF. Together with reference TRBV2 and TRBJ1-1, the CDR3 gives the full variable domain: EPEVTQTPSHQVTQMGQEVILRCVPISNHLYFYWYRQILGQKVEFLVSFYNNEISEKSEIFDDQFSVERPDGSNFTLKIRSTKLEDSAMYFCASSASLGYMSTEAFFGQGTRLTVV.

The chain joins TRBV15 to TRBJ2-2; D is ambiguous. Trimming cost V 1 base and J 4 bases, with 13 bases left between them. Germline V gene lookup returns CDR1 LNHNV and CDR2 YYDKDF (reference sequence). This CDR3 contains 16 residues. DNA for the CDR3: TGTGCCACCAGCAGAGGGGTAGATAGCTTCACCGGGGAGCTGTTTTTT. It is translated as CATSRGVDSFTGELFF.

The rearrangement links TRBV3-1 (or the pseudogene TRBV3-2) to TRBJ1-5; possibly TRBD1 for D (6 bases). The CDR3 runs 16 residues. In germline, CDR1 is LGHDT, CDR2 YNNKEL (reference sequence). Trimming removed 3 bases from V and 2 bases from J, with 14 bases in between. The CDR3 loop reads CASSQRGTRGNQPQHF. Written as DNA, the CDR3 is TGTGCCAGCAGCCAGAGGGGGACCAGGGGCAATCAGCCCCAGCATTTT.

As DNA, the CDR3 is TGTGCCAGCAGCGACATAGCGACAGGATTTAATGAAAAACTGTTTTTT. The encoded protein is CASSDIATGFNEKLFF. The chain carries TRBV7-9 and TRBJ1-4, with D tentatively TRBD1 (6 bases). Trimming took 5 bases from V and 4 from J, leaving 17 bases between them. Germline loops: CDR1 SEHNR, CDR2 FQNEAQ (reference sequence). The CDR3 spans 16 residues.

Worth noting for this clone: Germline and junction disagree at one end, which may indicate a read error. This chain joins TRBV2 and TRBJ1-2, with D hard to call. CDR3 length: 12 amino acids. From germline, CDR1 is SNHLY and CDR2 FYNNEI. The CDR3 spells CASREHVGPQHF. For the CDR3, the DNA is TGTGCCAGCAGGGAACACGTTGGGCCACAGCACTTC.

V gene TRBV6-5 combines with J gene TRBJ1-1; TRBD1 might be the D (6 bases). This CDR3 contains 15 residues. The V gene's germline CDR1 is MNHEY and CDR2 SVGAGI. The V end was cut by 5 bases, the J end by 0 bases, with 13 bases between. Here the CDR3 reads CASSRGGTMNTEAFF. The DNA of the CDR3 is TGTGCCAGCAGTAGGGGGGGGACCATGAACACTGAAGCTTTCTTT.

This chain joins TRBV3-1 (or the pseudogene TRBV3-2) and TRBJ1-1; D may be TRBD1 (5 bases). The V gene lost 4 bases and the J gene lost 1 base, with 16 bases spanning the gap. The CDR3 runs 16 residues. The germline gives CDR1 LGHDT, CDR2 YNNKEL (reference sequence). CDR3 coding DNA: TGTGCCAGCAGCCCTCACCCCGGGGGAGCGAACACTGAAGCTTTCTTT. Its translation is CASSPHPGGANTEAFF.

The rearrangement links TRBV29-1 to TRBJ2-5; tentative D call: TRBD2 (6 bases). The V gene's germline CDR1 is SQVTM and CDR2 ANQGSEA. V shed 2 bases and J shed 4 bases, with 17 bases lying between them. There are 15 residues in the CDR3. DNA for the CDR3: TGCAGCGTTGAACTTCTCGGGGGAGATAGAGAGACCCAGTACTTC. The encoded protein is CSVELLGGDRETQYF. Variable domain in full (rest from reference TRBV29-1 and TRBJ2-5): SAVISQKPSRDICQRGTSLTIQCQVDSQVTMMFWYRQQPGQSLTLIATANQGSEATYESGFVIDKFPISRPNLTFSTLTVSNMSPEDSSIYLCSVELLGGDRETQYFGPGTRLLVL.

This chain uses TRBV5-1 with TRBJ2-6, with TRBD1 identical over 7 bases. The CDR3 is made up of 14 amino acids. V trimming: 6 bases; J trimming: 2 bases; junction bases outside the gene matches: 2. Germline CDR1 and CDR2: SGHRS and YFSETQ. CDR3 in DNA: TGCGCCAGCAAACAGGGGCCTGGGGCCAACGTCCTGACTTTC. Its protein is CASKQGPGANVLTF.

The rearrangement uses TRBV2 and TRBJ1-4, with TRBD1 matching over 9 bases. The length of the CDR3 is 17 residues. Per germline, CDR1 SNHLY and CDR2 FYNNEI. Trimming removed 6 bases from V and 14 bases from J; junction bases left unmatched: 22. Here the CDR3 DNA reads TGTGCCAGCAGCGAAACTCCTTACGGGACAGGGCGTATCGGGCTGTTTTTT. Its protein product is CASSETPYGTGRIGLFF. The entire variable domain, with the rest obtained from reference TRBV2 and TRBJ1-4, is as follows: EPEVTQTPSHQVTQMGQEVILRCVPISNHLYFYWYRQILGQKVEFLVSFYNNEISEKSEIFDDQFSVERPDGSNFTLKIRSTKLEDSAMYFCASSETPYGTGRIGLFFGSGTQLSVL.

By frequency in the sample, this clone is medium-sized. The chain uses TRBV5-5 and TRBJ1-2, with D tentatively TRBD1 (5 bases). The V end was cut by 4 bases, the J end by 6 bases, with 13 bases between. The CDR3 sequence is 13 residues long. Germline assignment: CDR1 SGHKS and CDR2 YYEKEE (reference sequence). The CDR3 protein is CASSLRDWDGYTF. In DNA, the CDR3 is TGTGCCAGCAGCCTCCGGGACTGGGATGGCTACACCTTC.

The gene calls are TRBV15 and TRBJ1-3, with unresolved D. In germline, CDR1 is LNHNV, CDR2 YYDKDF (reference sequence). This CDR3 has 14 residues. Trimming took off 5 bases at V and 4 bases at J, with 12 bases between the two ends. The CDR3 region has the DNA TGTGCCACCAGCGGCGGTAGAGGAGGAAACACCATATATTTT. This sequence encodes CATSGGRGGNTIYF.

This clone was observed a handful of times. The chain combines TRBV14 with TRBJ2-7; 9 bases fit TRBD1. In germline, CDR1 is SGHDN, CDR2 FVKESK. The CDR3 consists of 13 residues. With V trimmed by 3 bases and J by 5 bases, 2 bases remained unmatched. CDR3 sequence (DNA): TGTGCCAGCAGCCATGGACAGGGGAACGAGCAGTACTTC. Amino acid sequence: CASSHGQGNEQYF.

This chain joins TRBV18 and TRBJ1-4, with 9 bases aligning to TRBD1. CDR1 is KGHSH, CDR2 LQKENI, per germline. This CDR3 has 13 residues. V lost 7 bases to trimming and J lost 6 bases; unmatched junction nucleotides: 3. CDR3 DNA: TGTGCCAGCTACAGGGGGCGCGATGAAAAACTGTTTTTT. This gives the protein CASYRGRDEKLFF.

The chain combines TRBV20-1 with TRBJ1-5; no definite D call. Germline CDR1 reads DFQATT; CDR2 reads SNEGSKA (reference sequence). The CDR3 loop spans 14 amino acids. V was shortened by 3 bases and J by 7 bases, with 16 bases between the two germline ends. The CDR3 sequence: CSASRLKVGQPQHF. CDR3 DNA: TGCAGTGCTAGTAGGCTAAAAGTCGGGCAGCCCCAGCATTTT.

This chain joins TRBV2 and TRBJ1-1, with a tentative D call TRBD1 (5 bases). Trimming shortened V by 8 bases and J by 2 bases, and 12 bases separated the two germline ends. Germline values: CDR1 SNHLY, CDR2 FYNNEI. The CDR3 totals 13 residues. The CDR3: CASAPDTNTEAFF. In DNA form, the CDR3 reads TGTGCCAGCGCACCGGACACAAACACTGAAGCTTTCTTT. Looking up the rest from reference TRBV2 and TRBJ1-1 gives the full variable domain: EPEVTQTPSHQVTQMGQEVILRCVPISNHLYFYWYRQILGQKVEFLVSFYNNEISEKSEIFDDQFSVERPDGSNFTLKIRSTKLEDSAMYFCASAPDTNTEAFFGQGTRLTVV.

V usage is TRBV5-5 and J usage is TRBJ2-7, with 7 bases aligning to TRBD2. Losses at the gene ends were 1 base for V and 3 bases for J; bases not matched to a gene: 4. This CDR3 comprises 14 residues. The germline V gene has CDR1 SGHKS and CDR2 YYEKEE (reference sequence). The CDR3 sequence: CASSLRLANYEQYF. For the CDR3, the DNA is TGTGCCAGCAGCTTGCGACTAGCCAACTACGAGCAGTACTTC.

V gene TRBV19 combines with J gene TRBJ1-5, with D tentatively TRBD1 (6 bases). Trimming took off 9 bases at V and 1 base at J, with 19 bases between the two ends. Looked up from germline, CDR1 is LNHDA and CDR2 is SQIVND (reference sequence). The CDR3 spans 16 residues. The CDR3 nucleotides read TGTGCCAGCAACGTGCTAACGGGACAAAGCAATCAGCCCCAGCATTTT. It translates to CASNVLTGQSNQPQHF. The variable domain in full, with the rest retrieved from reference TRBV19 and TRBJ1-5, is DGGITQSPKYLFRKEGQNVTLSCEQNLNHDAMYWYRQDPGQGLRLIYYSQIVNDFQKGDIAEGYSVSREKKESFPLTVTSAQKNPTAFYLCASNVLTGQSNQPQHFGDGTRLSIL.

This rearrangement joins TRBV27 to TRBJ2-5; D is perhaps TRBD1 (5 bases). The V end was cut by 2 bases, the J end by 6 bases, with 10 bases between. Per germline, CDR1 MNHEY and CDR2 SMNVEV (reference sequence). The CDR3 is 13 amino acids. The CDR3: CASSLRGQQTQYF. CDR3 sequence (DNA): TGTGCCAGCAGTTTAAGGGGTCAACAGACCCAGTACTTC.

This clone was counted a single time. The chain is built from TRBV19 and TRBJ1-5; possible D gene TRBD1, 6 bases. Deletions cut 6 bases from V and 5 bases from J, with 17 bases between. CDR1 is LNHDA, CDR2 SQIVND, per germline (reference sequence). The CDR3 runs to 15 residues. This CDR3 reads CASSLSKGQYQPQHF. CDR3 nucleotide sequence: TGTGCCAGTAGCCTTTCAAAAGGACAGTATCAGCCCCAGCATTTT. Combining the CDR3 with reference TRBV19 and TRBJ1-5 gives the whole variable domain DGGITQSPKYLFRKEGQNVTLSCEQNLNHDAMYWYRQDPGQGLRLIYYSQIVNDFQKGDIAEGYSVSREKKESFPLTVTSAQKNPTAFYLCASSLSKGQYQPQHFGDGTRLSIL.

V usage is TRBV6-6 and J usage is TRBJ2-5; TRBD2 is a possible D gene (5 bases). Germline-derived CDR1 and CDR2 are MNHNY and SVGAGI (reference sequence). Between the trimmed V and J ends, which lost 0 bases and 1 base, there was a span of 12 bases. The CDR3 has 16 amino acids. DNA of the CDR3: TGTGCCAGCAGTTACTCGTTTTCCCGGGGCCAAGAGACCCAGTACTTC. This gives the protein CASSYSFSRGQETQYF.

The chain has TRBV30 and TRBJ1-4; the D gene is possibly TRBD1 (6 bases). In germline, CDR1 is GTSNPN, CDR2 SVGIG (reference sequence). Trimming stripped 1 base from V and 14 bases from J, with 17 bases between. The CDR3 sequence is 13 residues long. CDR3 loop: CAWSAPPGVWLFF. The CDR3 DNA follows: TGTGCCTGGAGTGCCCCACCAGGGGTTTGGCTGTTTTTT.

V gene TRBV10-2 combines with J gene TRBJ2-4; D ambiguous. Trimming shortened V by 2 bases and J by 0 bases, and 11 bases separated the two germline ends. The CDR3 totals 16 residues. Per germline, CDR1 WSHSY and CDR2 SAAADI. In nucleotides, the CDR3 is TGCGCCAGCAGTGAGCTGACGGAGTTAGCCAAAAACATTCAGTACTTC. It specifies CASSELTELAKNIQYF.

The CDR3 coding sequence is TGCGCCAGCTTAGTCAGGGGGTCGTTGGTCGAGCAGTACTTC. This encodes CASLVRGSLVEQYF. The V and J genes are TRBV10-1 and TRBJ2-7, with 7 bases matching TRBD1. Germline V CDR1 and CDR2: WNHNN, SYGVQD (reference sequence). V was pared by 8 bases and J by 6 bases, with 13 bases of the junction left unmatched. CDR3 length equals 14 residues.

V gene TRBV6-6 combines with J gene TRBJ1-1; D possibly corresponds to TRBD1 (5 bases). CDR1 MNHNY and CDR2 SVGAGI come from the germline V gene (reference sequence). V lost 7 bases and J 6 bases, leaving 21 bases between the germline ends. The CDR3 runs to 15 residues. CDR3 sequence (DNA): TGTGCCAGCACCCCTTCTCCCGCGGGACTCGCTGAAGCTTTCTTT. This sequence encodes CASTPSPAGLAEAFF.

The chain couples TRBV18 to TRBJ2-5; 8 nucleotides match TRBD1. In germline, CDR1 is KGHSH, CDR2 LQKENI. Germline trimming cut 5 bases from V and 5 bases from J; bases unmatched to any gene: 4. The CDR3 has 13 residues. Here the CDR3 DNA reads TGTGCCAGCTCATCAGGGGGCGGGGAGACCCAGTACTTC. Translation: CASSSGGGETQYF.

The chain is built from TRBV19 and TRBJ1-5, with 8 bases identical to TRBD1. The CDR3 loop spans 15 amino acids. CDR1 is LNHDA and CDR2 is SQIVND in the germline V gene (reference sequence). Trimming removed 6 bases from V and 4 bases from J; junction bases left unmatched: 8. Here the CDR3 reads CASSPFTGGNQPQHF. Written as DNA, the CDR3 is TGTGCCAGTAGCCCTTTTACAGGGGGGAATCAGCCCCAGCATTTT.

The chain joins TRBV18 to TRBJ2-7; 10 nucleotides match TRBD2. J gave up 3 bases and V 0 bases, and 14 bases lay outside the gene matches. CDR1 is KGHSH and CDR2 is LQKENI in the germline V gene. This CDR3 is built from 19 residues. The CDR3 region has the DNA TGTGCCAGCTCACCACCGATACAGGGGAGTAGCGGGGGGCACTACGAGCAGTACTTC. This encodes CASSPPIQGSSGGHYEQYF.